At least ten counts were recorded for the clone carrying this T cell receptor (beta chain). The target antigen is unknown. Sequenced patients had shown CD8+CD57+ cell expansion by flow cytometry. Patients were treatment-naive when blood was sampled. Genomic DNA, serving as template, underwent TCR beta VDJ and CDR3 profiling. Via MiXCR, TCRdb re-called the reads, giving one row per CDR3 protein. The sample has about 200,000 distinct CDR3 sequences; roughly 53% are singletons. Germline loops: CDR1 SEHNR, CDR2 FQNEAQ (reference sequence). The CDR3 totals 14 residues. Germline trimming cut 5 bases from V and 1 base from J; bases unmatched to any gene: 3. These data come from a study of CD8+CD57+ T cells in acquired aplastic anemia. As for the study in general: Sorted CD4+ and CD8+ cells gave an average of 3.2 ug of DNA. Overall study results and limits: Sharing between patients and controls was observed for roughly 30 CD8+ CDR3 sequences.

The source of this sequence is a human donor with aplastic anemia. The chain is built from TRBV7-9 and TRBJ2-5; TRBD1 agrees at 8 bases. The specimen sequenced was sorted CD4+, CD8+, or CD8+CD57+ T cells (not recorded which) from PBMCs. The CDR3 sequence: CASSLGQGQETQYF. The CDR3 nucleotides read TGTGCCAGCAGCCTTGGACAGGGCCAAGAGACCCAGTACTTC.